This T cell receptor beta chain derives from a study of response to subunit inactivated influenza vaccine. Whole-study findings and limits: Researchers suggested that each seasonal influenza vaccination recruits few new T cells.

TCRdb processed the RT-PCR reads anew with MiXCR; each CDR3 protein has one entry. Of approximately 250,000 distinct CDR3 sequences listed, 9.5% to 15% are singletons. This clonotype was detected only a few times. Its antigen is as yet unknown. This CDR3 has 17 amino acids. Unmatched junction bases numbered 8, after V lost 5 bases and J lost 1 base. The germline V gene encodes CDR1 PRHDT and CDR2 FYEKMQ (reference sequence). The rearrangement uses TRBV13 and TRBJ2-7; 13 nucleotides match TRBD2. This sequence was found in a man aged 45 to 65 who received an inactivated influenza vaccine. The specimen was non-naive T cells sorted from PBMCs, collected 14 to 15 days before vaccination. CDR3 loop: CASSTGTSGDLSYEQYF. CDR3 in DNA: TGTGCCAGCAGCACAGGGACTAGCGGGGATCTATCCTACGAGCAGTACTTC.